Detailed here is one T cell receptor beta chain. The antigen is undetermined. The data were produced by immunoSEQ multiplex PCR, yet TCRdb's version contains in-frame clones alone and is incomplete. This table has some 65,000 clones, more than 60% appearing once. Germline V CDR1 and CDR2: SQVTM, ANQGSEA. The V end was cut by 4 bases, the J end by 5 bases, with 11 bases between. This CDR3 comprises 12 residues. The sample comes from a study of OX40 agonist ivuxolimab in advanced cancers. Study at large: The patients received ivuxolimab by intravenous route every 2 weeks at 0.01 to 10 mg/kg. Partial responses were seen in three patients, one with hepatocellular carcinoma and two with cutaneous melanoma. Whole-study findings and limits: No antigen was identified for the clonally expanded peripheral T cells. Some nonresponders additionally presented with little normalized T-cell clonal expansion.

V is TRBV29-1 and J is TRBJ1-2; no reliable D call. The clonotype was recovered from an adult with an advanced solid tumor such as melanoma, head and neck, liver or kidney cancer. The specimen was CD4+ or CD8+ T cells sorted from blood, collected in a trial of the OX40 agonist ivuxolimab. The CDR3, as DNA: TGCAGCGTTGGTGAAGCAGGTTATGGCTACACCTTC. This sequence encodes CSVGEAGYGYTF.